One T cell receptor (beta chain) is described in this entry. This clonotype was observed a single time. It has no known antigen specificity. At one end, the junction sequence differs from germline, possibly due to a read error. The germline V gene sets CDR1 to LGHNA and CDR2 to YSLEER. The CDR3 sequence holds 17 residues, the cysteine and phenylalanine included. Of all the DNA, just the CDR3 is kept, 51 bases in frame from base 1. RNA was isolated from bulk, unsorted tissue, and RNA quality was assessed with a NanoDrop ND-1000 and an Agilent 2100. The donors were newly diagnosed lung cancer patients admitted for thoracic surgery in China from August to November 2014 who had not received prior chemotherapy. Patients with previous radiotherapy or chemotherapy, or with another concurrent cancer, were excluded from the study. Surgical tissue pieces of 1-2 cm3 were preserved in RNAlater solution and stored at -80 °C until use.

This sample is drawn from a study of tumor and adjacent non-tumor tissue in lung cancer (dated by TCRdb to the late 2010s). About the investigation overall: The cohort included approximately 13 adenocarcinoma, 2 squamous cell carcinoma and 1 small cell lung cancer patients. Sequencing generated a total of some 130 million productive TCRbeta reads, averaging approximately 3.8 million reads per sample. For each patient, one tumor sample and one normal lung sample were taken, giving approximately 33 paired specimens that underwent TCRbeta CDR3 sequencing. Ages among the approximately 15 patients ranged from about 31 to 76 years, there were some 10 men and 5 women, and disease was at TNM stage I to III. The study compared bulk TCRbeta repertoires from lung tumor tissue and matched distant non-tumor lung tissue of some 15 lung cancer patients. Summary of the overall study and its limitations: Significantly higher TCR diversity was found in younger patients, and higher tumor TCR diversity was associated with shorter overall and disease-free survival. Significantly higher TCR diversity (inverse Simpson) was observed in tumor tissue than in normal lung tissue (roughly 470 vs 170, P = 0.0075, Mann-Whitney U test). Only about 16 patients were included in the cohort, and the need for larger samples and more detailed clinical data was noted by the authors. Because peripheral blood was not sequenced, blood TCRbeta repertoires in the lung cancer patients of the study were not examined. In normal lung, the top 100 clones accounted for a significantly larger cumulative share of the repertoire than in tumor tissue. Neither the sequencing platform nor unique molecular identifiers are mentioned in the methods.

Libraries came from multiplex PCR. The listed sequencing device is Illumina HiSeq 2500. TCRbeta libraries were built by three rounds of nested PCR using primers (Table S4), following protocols modified from ARM-PCR. Before sequencing, PCR products of 200-500 bp were excised from the gel and purified with the QIAquick gel extraction kit. The original methods were these. Reads were cleaned with Trimmomatic, merged with FLASH into complete CDR3 sequences, and assigned to V(D)J germline segments with MiTCR. VDJtools was used to compute clonal diversity as the inverse Simpson's index. A read counted as productive if the sequence was in-frame and lacked a premature stop codon. The public sequencing data were trimmed at Q25 with fastp and processed into clonotypes with MiXCR by TCRdb, which kept only in-frame beta chains. Merged by CDR3 protein, the rows form single entries marked with the most common genes and DNA. For this entry, the V and J calls and clone size follow TCRdb and not the study's own pipeline. The sample data list around 99,000 distinct CDR3 sequences, and more than 60% of these were observed just once. Of the sample, 37% is held by the ten largest clones.

The clonotype was recovered from a woman aged 55-69 years with non-small cell lung cancer. Sequences were obtained from lung tumor tissue. In this chain, TRBV4-3 is recombined with TRBJ2-2, with 7 central nucleotides matching TRBD2. The DNA sequence is as follows: TGCGCCAGCAGGTCCTCCTCAAGCGGGGCGAACACCGGGGAGCTGTCTTTT. This sequence encodes CASRSSSSGANTGELSF.